These T cell receptor beta chains were read from a single sample in a study of T cell responses to AZD1222 COVID-19 vaccine. Assay used: immunoSEQ multiplex PCR; TCRdb lists only in-frame clones, some missing. In the table there are about 160,000 clones, 91% of which are singletons. This sample comprised peripheral blood, obtained on day 0 of AZD1222 vaccination. These receptors were obtained from an adult in good health. The CDR3 runs from the conserved cysteine through the conserved F or W. D genes are given only for firm matches. Some rows mark clone size as missing; the rest say once, few, many or name a class of expanded clone.

. | . | TRBJ1-3 | TRBV27 | TGTGCCAGCAGTCAGACCCCGTTGTCTGGAAACACCATATATTTT | CASSQTPLSGNTIYF
. | once | TRBJ1-6 | TRBV30 | TGTGCCTGGAGTTTGCCAGGGAGAGTTTACCCTTCACCCCTCCACTTT | CAWSLPGRVYPSPLHF
. | . | TRBJ1-1 | TRBV14 | TGTGCCAGCAGCCTCAAAAGGGCCCTCCGAGCTTTCTTT | CASSLKRALRAFF
. | . | TRBJ2-7 | TRBV9 | TGTGCCAGCAGCGCCGGGACGGAACTGAGCTCCTACGAGCAGTACTTC | CASSAGTELSSYEQYF
TRBD1 | . | TRBJ1-1 | TRBV2 | TGTGCCAGCAGTGTCGACAGGGTCAACACTGAAGCTTTCTTT | CASSVDRVNTEAFF
. | . | TRBJ1-4 | TRBV10-1 | TGCGCCAGCAGTGAAGGCCGGGGTACAAAACTGTTTTTT | CASSEGRGTKLFF
. | . | TRBJ1-6 | TRBV10-2 | TGCGCCAGCAGTGAAGACTTTAGTAATTCACCCCTCCACTTT | CASSEDFSNSPLHF
. | . | TRBJ2-3 | TRBV9 | TGTGCCAGCAGCGTAGGGATACTACCCAACCAAGATACGCAGTATTTT | CASSVGILPNQDTQYF
. | . | TRBJ2-7 | TRBV5-5 | TGTGCCAGCAGCTTTTTTATGGGGAGCTACGAGCAGTACTTC | CASSFFMGSYEQYF
. | few | TRBJ1-1 | TRBV11-2 | TGTGCCAGCAGCTCACCGCGGGAGGCTGAAGCTTTCTTT | CASSSPREAEAFF
TRBD1 | . | TRBJ2-3 | TRBV14 | TGTGCCAGCAGCCAAGGGACAGGGCCCTACACAGATACGCAGTATTTT | CASSQGTGPYTDTQYF
. | . | TRBJ1-4 | TRBV21-1 | TGTGCCAGCAGCCCCGCAACTAATGAAAAACTGTTTTTT | CASSPATNEKLFF
. | few | TRBJ2-1 | TRBV6-5 | TGTGCCAGTCGGTCGTCCACCTACAATGAGCAGTTCTTC | CASRSSTYNEQFF
TRBD2 | . | TRBJ2-7 | TRBV27 | TGTGCCAGCAGCGAAACTAGCGCCGTGTACGAGCAGTACTTC | CASSETSAVYEQYF
. | . | TRBJ2-3 | TRBV6-1 | TGTGCCAGCAGTGAACTAGGAGTTAGCACAGATACGCAGTATTTT | CASSELGVSTDTQYF